Below, one T cell receptor beta chain is given with its context. Its binding antigen is unknown. Nothing much larger sits one base from this clone, and base qualities are not available. Using the deep immunoSEQ assay, TCR CDR3 regions were amplified from genomic DNA by multiplex PCR. For each cell subset, the extracted genomic DNA was distributed evenly across all wells of several immunoSEQ 96-well plates, and each plate served as one replicate. For sorted subsets, 200 to 250 ng of genomic DNA, equivalent to some 30,000 T cell genomes, went into each replicate PCR. The purified libraries were quantified using a Qubit 3.0 fluorometer, sized with a Bioanalyzer 2100, and then quantified again using the KAPA Library Quantification kit. Each immunoSEQ 96-well plate was sequenced on its own single-read 150-cycle Illumina NextSeq 550 flow cell. Per the original workflow: The immunoSEQ output contained only junctional sequences without quality scores, so filtering could not match that applied to full-length reads. Sequences were annotated with PyIR, a Python wrapper for IgBLAST v1.9, and V/J genes and CDR3 were assigned using IMGT germline references. Reads were removed for weak V/J assignments (E-value above 1e-6), missing CDR3, stop codons, out-of-frame junctions, or ambiguous translated residues. V3J clonotypes were defined as sequences sharing an identical inferred V gene, J gene, and CDR3 amino acid sequence. Percentage overlap between repertoires was computed as shared unique clonotypes divided by the size of the smaller repertoire. Richness of each repertoire was evaluated using RTK rarefaction, the Chao1 estimator, and Recon v2.1 estimates of unobserved clonotypes. For all TCRbeta clonotypes obtained by the gDNA method from a handful of donors, generation probabilities were computed with OLGA. Entries here come from immuneACCESS through TCRdb and include only in-frame sequences with V and J called. Some clones fail to appear in such tables; in the studies checked, an unresolved V gene covers under half of the shortfall, and the cause of the remainder is unknown. V and J calls and clone size are copied from that table; D and trimming were computed from the DNA. The sample table holds roughly 2,300,000 clones, of which 80% to 95% were seen once. The ten most abundant clones make up around 0.35% of the sample.

These data are taken from a study of shared clonotypes between healthy human individuals (dated by TCRdb to about 2020). Regarding the study in general: The cohort included a few men and a couple of women between 18 and 49 years of age. For each donor, CD4 naive and CD4 memory were each given three plates, CD8 naive was given two plates, and CD8 memory was given one plate. Blood TCR repertoires of about 5 healthy adults were deeply sequenced to estimate repertoire size and the extent of clonotype sharing between individuals. To increase sequencing depth and limit assay-specific biases, TCR repertoire library preparation and sequencing were carried out by different laboratories using diverse techniques. Between about 0.8 and 9 billion PBMCs per donor were obtained by leukapheresis. Findings and caveats that apply to the study as a whole: Roughly 5% of naive CD4, 3.5% of naive CD8, roughly 2.4% of memory CD4, and 0.35% to 0.4% of memory CD8 clonotypes were shared across several donors. Naive subsets generally had larger estimated clonotype richness than memory subsets. Sampling was restricted to blood, and TCR repertoires in tissue are likely to differ from TCR repertoires in blood. Incomplete sequencing was indicated by rarefaction of sorted-subset datasets, despite the large sequencing depth. Pairwise subsampling led to the expectation that sequencing depth would affect the degree of clonotype sharing among donors. The genetic and exposure-history diversity represented was limited by the small number of donors. Compared with non-shared clonotypes, clonotypes shared by all four sorted-subset donors had higher generation probabilities.

For CDR1 and CDR2, the germline V gene lists KGHSH and LQKENI. The CDR3, cysteine through phenylalanine, is 17 amino acids long. The entry retains the CDR3 DNA only, 51 bases that are in frame from base 1. Relative to germline, V is missing 3 bases and J is missing 3 bases, with 8 bases of the junction outside any gene match. Healthy HIV-negative adults with no recently reported acute infections or vaccinations were included as donors. All donors were Caucasian adults living in Nashville, Tennessee, USA. CD4+ T cells were enriched through magnetic negative selection, after which naive cells were positively selected on CD45RA and the remaining negative fraction served as the memory subset. Blood was collected by leukapheresis, and PBMCs were isolated by Ficoll-Histopaque density gradient centrifugation and then cryopreserved in liquid nitrogen vapor phase. Purity and quantity of every magnetically sorted T cell population were checked by analytical flow cytometry. Genomic DNA was isolated from each sorted fraction and quantified by UV absorbance on a Nanodrop 2000c.

The TCR originated in a man younger than 30 in good health. Some clones in this sample may be carry-over from other donors' samples. Sequenced sample: naive CD4+ T cells from PBMCs. The sample's cell subset or site label, in plain terms: CD45RA+ positively selected. The V and J segments used are TRBV18 and TRBJ2-2; TRBD2 lines up with 9 middle nucleotides. Read as DNA, the sequence is TGTGCCAGCTCACCCCGCTTAGCGGGAGTAGACACCGGGGAGCTGTTTTTT. Its amino acids are CASSPRLAGVDTGELFF.